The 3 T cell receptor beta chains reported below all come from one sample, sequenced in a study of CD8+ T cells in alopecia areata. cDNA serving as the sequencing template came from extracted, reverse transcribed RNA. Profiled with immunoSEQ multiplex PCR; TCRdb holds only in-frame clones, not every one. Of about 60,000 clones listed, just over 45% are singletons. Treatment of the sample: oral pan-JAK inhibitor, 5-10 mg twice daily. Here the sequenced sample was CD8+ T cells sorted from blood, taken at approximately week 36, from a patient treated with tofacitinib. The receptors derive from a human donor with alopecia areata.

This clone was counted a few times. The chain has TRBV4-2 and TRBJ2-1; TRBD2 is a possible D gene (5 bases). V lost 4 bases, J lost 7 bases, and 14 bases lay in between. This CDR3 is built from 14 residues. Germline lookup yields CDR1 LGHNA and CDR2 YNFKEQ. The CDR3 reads CASSPPSLANEQFF. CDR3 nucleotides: TGTGCCAGCAGCCCACCGTCGCTAGCTAATGAGCAGTTCTTC.

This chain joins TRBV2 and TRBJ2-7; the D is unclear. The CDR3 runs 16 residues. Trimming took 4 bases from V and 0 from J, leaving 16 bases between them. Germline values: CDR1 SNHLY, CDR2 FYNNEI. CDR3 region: CASSGGLVGGSYEQYF. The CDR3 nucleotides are TGTGCCAGCAGTGGTGGGTTGGTAGGTGGCTCCTACGAGCAGTACTTC.

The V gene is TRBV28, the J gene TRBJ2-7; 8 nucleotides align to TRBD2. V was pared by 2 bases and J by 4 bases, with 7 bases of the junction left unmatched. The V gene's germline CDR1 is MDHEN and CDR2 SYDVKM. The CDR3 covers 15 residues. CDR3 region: CASSLGLAGAYEQYF. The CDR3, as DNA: TGTGCCAGCAGTTTAGGACTAGCAGGAGCTTACGAGCAGTACTTC.